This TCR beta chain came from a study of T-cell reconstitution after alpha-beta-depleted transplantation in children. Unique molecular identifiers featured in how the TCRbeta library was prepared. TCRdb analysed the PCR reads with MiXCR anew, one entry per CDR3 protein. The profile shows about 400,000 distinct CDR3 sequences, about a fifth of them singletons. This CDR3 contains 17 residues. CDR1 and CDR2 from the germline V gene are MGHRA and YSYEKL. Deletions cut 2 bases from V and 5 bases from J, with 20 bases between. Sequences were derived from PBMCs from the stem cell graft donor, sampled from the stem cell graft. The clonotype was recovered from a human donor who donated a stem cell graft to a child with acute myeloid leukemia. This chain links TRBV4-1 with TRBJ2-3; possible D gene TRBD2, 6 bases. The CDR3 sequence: CASSQSHSGRGEDTQYF. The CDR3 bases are TGCGCCAGCAGCCAATCTCATAGCGGTCGCGGGGAAGATACGCAGTATTTT.